These 21 T cell receptor beta chains were sequenced from one sample in a study of CD8+CD57+ T cells in acquired aplastic anemia. The sequenced patients had an expansion of CD8+CD57+ cells seen by flow cytometry. Investigators profiled TCR beta VDJ and CDR3 from genomic DNA template. TCRdb re-derived calls from the reads in MiXCR, one entry per CDR3 protein. Among some 160,000 distinct CDR3 sequences listed, roughly 48% were seen once. Sequenced: sorted CD4+, CD8+, or CD8+CD57+ T cells (not recorded which) from PBMCs. The origin of the receptors is a human donor with aplastic anemia.

The rearrangement joins TRBV15 to TRBJ1-2; 8 nucleotides agree with TRBD1. This CDR3 is 12 amino acids long. With V trimmed by 5 bases and J by 6 bases, 2 bases remained unmatched. Germline CDR1 LNHNV, CDR2 YYDKDF (reference sequence). CDR3 in amino acids: CATSGTGDGYTF. The CDR3 region has the DNA TGTGCCACCAGCGGGACAGGTGATGGCTACACCTTC.

The CDR3 protein is CASSPGSSSYEQYF. In DNA, the CDR3 is TGTGCCAGCAGTCCAGGGTCCAGCTCCTACGAGCAGTACTTC. This chain joins TRBV2 and TRBJ2-7; possibly TRBD1 for D (5 bases). CDR1 is SNHLY and CDR2 is FYNNEI in the germline V gene. The V gene lost 5 bases and the J gene lost 0 bases, with 11 bases spanning the gap. The CDR3 has 14 amino acids.

Written as DNA, the CDR3 is TGCAGCGTTGAAGGGACGAGGGCGGGCGCGCGAACCTACGAGCAGTACTTC. Its translation is CSVEGTRAGARTYEQYF. The genes are TRBV29-1 and TRBJ2-7, with TRBD2 as a possible D gene (5 bases). V shed 1 base and J shed 2 bases, with 21 bases lying between them. Germline CDR1 and CDR2: SQVTM and ANQGSEA. The CDR3 extends over 17 amino acids.

This clonotype has ten or more counts. The chain is built from TRBV3-1 and TRBJ1-2; no clear D gene. This CDR3 is built from 15 residues. Germline lookup yields CDR1 LGHDT and CDR2 YNNKEL (reference sequence). Trimming left V 0 bases short and J 5 bases short, with 13 bases between. The CDR3 bases are TGTGCCAGCAGCCAAGAATTGGGCATAAAGTATGGCTACACCTTC. Its translation is CASSQELGIKYGYTF.

This clonotype showed up many times. V gene TRBV6-1 combines with J gene TRBJ2-7; 7 bases map to TRBD2. The CDR3 sequence is 14 residues long. The V segment lost 5 bases and the J segment 3 bases; nucleotides outside the gene matches: 7. In germline, CDR1 is MNHNS, CDR2 SASEGT. CDR3 region: CASSLTSNFYEQYF. For the CDR3, the DNA is TGTGCCAGCAGTCTGACTAGCAATTTCTACGAGCAGTACTTC.

The V and J genes are TRBV10-3 and TRBJ2-1, with 11 bases lining up with TRBD2. Losses at the gene ends were 8 bases for V and 4 bases for J; bases not matched to a gene: 4. The CDR3 contains 14 residues. CDR1 and CDR2 from the germline V gene are ENHRY and SYGVKD. The CDR3 DNA follows: TGTGCCATCGGCGGGACTAGCGGATACAATGAGCAGTTCTTC. Protein sequence: CAIGGTSGYNEQFF.

The chain employs TRBV7-8 and TRBJ2-7, with TRBD2 as a possible D gene (6 bases). CDR1 and CDR2 (germline): SGHVS, FQNEAQ. Between the trimmed V and J ends, which lost 5 bases and 2 bases, there was a span of 16 bases. This CDR3 contains 15 residues. This chain's CDR3 is CASSPIGWGAYEQYF. CDR3 DNA: TGTGCCAGCAGCCCCATCGGATGGGGGGCCTACGAGCAGTACTTC.

This clonotype has a count of ten or more. V and J are TRBV20-1 and TRBJ2-1; TRBD2 aligns across 10 bases. This CDR3 is built from 16 residues. CDR1 and CDR2 from the germline V gene are DFQATT and SNEGSKA (reference sequence). Losses at the gene ends were 0 bases for V and 4 bases for J; bases not matched to a gene: 6. The CDR3 loop reads CSARDVSGRSYNEQFF. The DNA of the CDR3 is TGCAGTGCTAGAGATGTTAGCGGGAGGTCTTACAATGAGCAGTTCTTC.

The gene calls are TRBV19 and TRBJ2-1; D is uncertain. The germline V gene encodes CDR1 LNHDA and CDR2 SQIVND (reference sequence). The V and J ends lost 3 bases and 5 bases respectively, with 14 bases between them. This CDR3 has 15 amino acids. CDR3 sequence: CASSIGRKGNNEQFF. CDR3 in DNA: TGTGCCAGTAGTATCGGCCGTAAGGGTAACAATGAGCAGTTCTTC.

To note about this clonotype: A read error is possible here, since a much larger clone lies one base away. The V gene is TRBV6-2 or TRBV6-3, the J gene TRBJ2-7; 10 bases line up with TRBD1. Looked up from germline, CDR1 is MNHEY and CDR2 is SVGEGT. The CDR3 is 13 residues long. CDR3 sequence: CASSYRHTGTGDF. DNA of the CDR3: TGTGCCAGCAGTTACAGACACACCGGGACAGGGGACTTC.

This clonotype was recorded only once. This chain connects TRBV7-2 to TRBJ2-3; D unresolved. There are 13 residues in the CDR3. CDR1 and CDR2 from the germline V gene are SGHTA and FQGNSA. Trimming left V 6 bases short and J 1 base short, with 8 bases between. The CDR3 sequence: CASRLYGTDTQYF. CDR3 coding DNA: TGTGCCAGCAGATTATATGGCACAGATACGCAGTATTTT.

This rearrangement joins TRBV24-1 to TRBJ2-1, with D unclear. The length of the CDR3 is 16 residues. CDR1 is KGHDR, CDR2 SFDVKD, per germline. Trimming shortened V by 6 bases and J by 0 bases, and 14 bases separated the two germline ends. CDR3 in DNA: TGTGCCACCAGTTCCGCCCAGGCTAGCTCCTACAATGAGCAGTTCTTC. Residues: CATSSAQASSYNEQFF.

Many counts were recorded for this clonotype. Germline is not matched at one junction end, which may reflect a read error. This rearrangement joins TRBV10-3 to TRBJ1-2, with TRBD1 identical over 7 bases. The CDR3 is made up of 19 amino acids. Germline CDR1 is ENHRY and CDR2 is SYGVKD. DNA for the CDR3: TGTGCCATGAGTGGGTCCCCGGAGACTTTACAGGGGTCTCCGGGGGGCTACACCTTC. Translated: CAMSGSPETLQGSPGGYTF.

The chain carries TRBV10-3 and TRBJ1-3; D remains unclear. The CDR3 consists of 12 residues. V was cut by 3 bases and J by 4 bases, with 4 bases left in between. From germline, CDR1 is ENHRY and CDR2 SYGVKD. CDR3 residues: CAISDGGNTIYF. The DNA of the CDR3 is TGTGCCATCAGTGACGGAGGAAACACCATATATTTT.

This clonotype was observed at least ten times. V usage is TRBV24-1 and J usage is TRBJ2-7, with 16 bases fitting TRBD2. Germline V gene lookup returns CDR1 KGHDR and CDR2 SFDVKD. Losses at the gene ends were 2 bases for V and 2 bases for J; bases not matched to a gene: 2. This CDR3 has 17 amino acids. The chain's CDR3 is CATSDSGLAGGTYEQYF. The CDR3 DNA reads as TGTGCCACCAGTGATTCGGGACTAGCGGGAGGGACCTACGAGCAGTACTTC.

The V gene is TRBV29-1, the J gene TRBJ2-5, with D unresolved. Germline assignment: CDR1 SQVTM and CDR2 ANQGSEA. Trimming removed 4 bases at V and 2 bases at J, with 14 bases between. This CDR3 is 14 amino acids long. CDR3 sequence reads: CSVARPLTQETQYF. The CDR3 nucleotides read TGCAGCGTTGCTCGTCCTCTTACTCAAGAGACCCAGTACTTC.

V gene TRBV30 combines with J gene TRBJ1-3; maybe TRBD1 (5 bases). The CDR3 loop spans 13 amino acids. Trimming left V 8 bases short and J 2 bases short, with 13 bases between. CDR1 and CDR2 (germline): GTSNPN, SVGIG (reference sequence). CDR3 region: CAGTAVAGNTIYF. As DNA, the CDR3 is TGTGCCGGGACGGCAGTGGCTGGAAACACCATATATTTT. Combining the CDR3 with reference TRBV30 and TRBJ1-3 gives the whole variable domain SQTIHQWPATLVQPVGSPLSLECTVEGTSNPNLYWYRQAAGRGLQLLFYSVGIGQISSEVPQNLSASRPQDRQFILSSKKLLLSDSGFYLCAGTAVAGNTIYFGEGSWLTVV.

This clonotype was counted once. Possible read error: a much larger clone is one base away. The CDR3 DNA reads as TGTGCCATCCTCGAGGGGGAGCGAACGTCCTACGAGCAGTACTTC. This codes for CAILEGERTSYEQYF. This chain connects TRBV11-2 to TRBJ2-7; D might be TRBD1 (6 bases). CDR1 is SGHAT, CDR2 FQNNGV, per germline. V was trimmed by 10 bases and J by 1 base, leaving 20 bases between them. The CDR3 spans 15 residues.

This clonotype has more than one count but fewer than ten. This chain joins TRBV12-3 or TRBV12-4 and TRBJ1-2; D is undetermined. V lost 3 bases and J 5 bases, leaving 7 bases between the germline ends. This CDR3 comprises 12 residues. The CDR3 here is CASSFGRYGYTF. The CDR3, as DNA: TGTGCCAGCAGTTTCGGGAGATATGGCTACACCTTC.

The V and J genes are TRBV7-9 and TRBJ2-5; D call uncertain. This CDR3 contains 12 residues. The V end was cut by 3 bases, the J end by 5 bases, with 7 bases between. CDR1 SEHNR and CDR2 FQNEAQ come from the germline V gene (reference sequence). CDR3 in amino acids: CASSFVRETQYF. The CDR3 bases are TGTGCCAGCAGCTTTGTCCGGGAGACCCAGTACTTC.

The chain links TRBV4-1 to TRBJ1-4, with 10 bases matching TRBD1. Per the germline V gene, CDR1 is MGHRA and CDR2 is YSYEKL. Trimming cost V 6 bases and J 8 bases; bases outside gene matches: 6. This CDR3 has 14 amino acids. The CDR3 nucleotides read TGCGCCAGCAGACCTCCGGGACAGGGGGAAAAACTGTTTTTT. This sequence encodes CASRPPGQGEKLFF.